This T cell receptor beta chain comes out of a study of T cell changes during pregnancy in multiple sclerosis. Sequencing was performed with immunoSEQ multiplex PCR; in TCRdb, only in-frame clones are kept and a portion is missing. The repertoire holds tens of thousands of clones, with about 90% as singletons. CDR1 and CDR2 (germline): SGHAT, FQNNGV. The CDR3 extends over 15 amino acids. Trimming took 1 base from V and 1 from J, leaving 10 bases between them. The sample in question was CD4+ T cells from peripheral blood mononuclear cells, obtained in the third trimester of pregnancy. The chain is built from TRBV11-2 and TRBJ1-1; a weak D match, TRBD1 (5 bases). This sequence originates from a female donor with multiple sclerosis, enrolled in a pregnancy study. CDR3 residues: CASSLGGQGNTEAFF. The CDR3 nucleotides read TGTGCCAGCAGCTTAGGTGGGCAGGGGAACACTGAAGCTTTCTTT.